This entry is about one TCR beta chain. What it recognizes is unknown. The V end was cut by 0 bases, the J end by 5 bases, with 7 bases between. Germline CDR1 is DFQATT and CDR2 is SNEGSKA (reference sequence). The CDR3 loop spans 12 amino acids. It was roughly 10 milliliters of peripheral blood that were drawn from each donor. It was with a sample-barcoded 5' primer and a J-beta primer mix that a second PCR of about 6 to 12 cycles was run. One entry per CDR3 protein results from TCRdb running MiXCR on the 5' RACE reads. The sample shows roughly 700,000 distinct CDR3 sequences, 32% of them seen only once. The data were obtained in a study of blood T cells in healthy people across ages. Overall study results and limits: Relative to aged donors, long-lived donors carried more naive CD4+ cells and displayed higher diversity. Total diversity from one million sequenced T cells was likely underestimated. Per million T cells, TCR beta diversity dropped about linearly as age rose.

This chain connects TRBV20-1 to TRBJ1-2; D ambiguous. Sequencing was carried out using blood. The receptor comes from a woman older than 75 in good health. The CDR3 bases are TGCAGTGCTAGAGACAACCTTTATGGCTACACCTTC. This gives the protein CSARDNLYGYTF.